This TCR beta chain was sequenced for a study of CD8+ T cells in alopecia areata. Across the whole study: Treatment ran 6 to 18 months, with 6 months of follow-up afterward.

Points from the study as a whole: Higher clonality and more expanded CD8+ clones appeared in lesional than normal scalp.

Peripheral blood and lesional scalp punch biopsies were taken from alopecia areata patients. Cell sorting was applied to PBMCs, and CD4+ and CD8+ T cells were collected. Germline CDR1 SGHRS, CDR2 YFSETQ. The CDR3 runs to 14 residues. The V end was cut by 0 bases, the J end by 2 bases, with 9 bases between. cDNA reverse transcribed from extracted RNA served as the sequencing template. Produced via immunoSEQ multiplex PCR; TCRdb's table is partial and in-frame only. The sample lists 140,000 to 150,000 clones, 40% to 65% occurring once. About this clone: The antigen is not known.

The origin of this receptor is a human donor with alopecia areata. The sequenced sample was CD4+ T cells sorted from blood, obtained at week 0. J is TRBJ2-7 and V is TRBV5-1, with D uncertain. The CDR3 nucleotides are TGCGCCAGCAGCTTGGCGGTGAACACCTACGAGCAGTACTTC. Translated: CASSLAVNTYEQYF.